The 21 T cell receptor beta chains given below trace back to one sample, sequenced in a study of cytomegalovirus exposure and HLA in healthy donors. PCR primers comprised 60 Vbeta and 13 Jbeta primers. Some clones are missing from TCRdb's copy, which holds only in-frame ones; the method was immunoSEQ multiplex PCR. The sample shows about 57,000 clones, roughly four fifths of them seen only once. The source material was PBMCs. These receptors were collected from a man aged 25 to 40 in good health and CMV-seronegative.

CDR3 nucleotides: TGTGCCAGCAGCCAAGATCTAGCGGGGACGAACACCGGGGAGCTGTTTTTT. Its translation: CASSQDLAGTNTGELFF. This sequence joins TRBV4-2 and TRBJ2-2, with 9 bases aligning to TRBD2. CDR3 length equals 17 residues. Germline V gene lookup returns CDR1 LGHNA and CDR2 YNFKEQ. The V segment lost 0 bases and the J segment 0 bases; nucleotides outside the gene matches: 2.

V usage is TRBV29-1 and J usage is TRBJ2-7, with TRBD1 identical over 11 bases. Trimming removed 6 bases from V and 4 bases from J; junction bases left unmatched: 5. This CDR3 is built from 13 residues. Germline CDR1 and CDR2: SQVTM and ANQGSEA. The CDR3 here is CSVLRDRGYEQYF. The CDR3 nucleotides read TGCAGCGTCCTCCGGGACAGGGGGTACGAGCAGTACTTC.

The chain is built from TRBV5-1 and TRBJ1-1; no firm D call. From germline, CDR1 is SGHRS and CDR2 YFSETQ. Trimming shortened V by 7 bases and J by 3 bases, and 25 bases separated the two germline ends. The CDR3 sequence is 17 residues long. The CDR3 DNA follows: TGCGCCAGCCAACCCCAGGCTGGCGCCCCATGGGACACTGAAGCTTTCTTT. It codes for CASQPQAGAPWDTEAFF.

The chain recombines TRBV9 with TRBJ2-5; TRBD2 agrees at 9 bases. CDR1 and CDR2 from the germline V gene are SGDLS and YYNGEE. V trimming: 5 bases; J trimming: 5 bases; junction bases outside the gene matches: 10. CDR3 length: 15 amino acids. The CDR3 nucleotides are TGTGCCAGCAGTGGTGGGGGACTAGCAGGGGAGACCCAGTACTTC. Its translation: CASSGGGLAGETQYF.

The chain recombines TRBV5-1 with TRBJ2-7, with TRBD2 identical over 8 bases. Germline CDR1 is SGHRS and CDR2 is YFSETQ. This CDR3 is built from 12 residues. V lost 0 bases and J lost 7; bases outside the gene matches: 0. CDR3 protein: CASSLVAGEQYF. The CDR3 DNA reads as TGCGCCAGCAGCTTGGTAGCGGGGGAGCAGTACTTC. Using reference TRBV5-1 and TRBJ2-7 for the parts outside the CDR3, the full variable domain is KAGVTQTPRYLIKTRGQQVTLSCSPISGHRSVSWYQQTPGQGLQFLFEYFSETQRNKGNFPGRFSGRQFSNSRSEMNVSTLELGDSALYLCASSLVAGEQYFGPGTRLTVT.

The J gene is TRBJ2-7, the V gene TRBV14, with TRBD2 matching over 13 bases. The trim removed 4 bases at V and 5 bases at J, leaving 5 bases unmatched. CDR3 length: 15 residues. Germline V gene lookup returns CDR1 SGHDN and CDR2 FVKESK. The CDR3 DNA follows: TGTGCCAGCAGCCCTGGACTAGCGGGAGTTCACGAGCAGTACTTC. It yields the protein CASSPGLAGVHEQYF.

This chain joins TRBV6-6 and TRBJ1-2; TRBD1 aligns across 11 bases. The CDR3 contains 15 residues. Germline V gene lookup returns CDR1 MNHNY and CDR2 SVGAGI (reference sequence). J lost 7 bases, V lost 0 bases, and 4 bases had no gene match. DNA for the CDR3: TGTGCCAGCAGTTACTCGGGACAGGGGGTCTCTGGCTACACCTTC. This codes for CASSYSGQGVSGYTF.

The chain has TRBV11-2 and TRBJ2-7, with D possibly TRBD2 on 5 matching bases. The germline CDR1 and CDR2 sequences are SGHAT and FQNNGV. V was clipped by 6 bases and J by 7 bases, with 16 bases between them. The CDR3 is 13 amino acids. CDR3 DNA: TGTGCCAGCAGTCCAGATCCGACGGGAGAGCAGTACTTC. As protein: CASSPDPTGEQYF.

This rearrangement joins TRBV9 to TRBJ2-7; D not certain. Germline lookup yields CDR1 SGDLS and CDR2 YYNGEE. Trimming took off 2 bases at V and 0 bases at J, with 9 bases between the two ends. This CDR3 spans 14 amino acids. The CDR3 region is CASSVGESSYEQYF. DNA for the CDR3: TGTGCCAGCAGCGTCGGTGAAAGCTCCTACGAGCAGTACTTC.

The genes are TRBV18 and TRBJ2-7; D might be TRBD1 (6 bases). The CDR3 sequence is 15 residues long. V lost 3 bases and J 3 bases, leaving 15 bases between the germline ends. CDR1 and CDR2 (germline): KGHSH, LQKENI. DNA of the CDR3: TGTGCCAGCTCACCTCAGGGGTCCTCTGGCTACGAGCAGTACTTC. This translates into CASSPQGSSGYEQYF. Looking up the rest from reference TRBV18 and TRBJ2-7 gives the full variable domain: NAGVMQNPRHLVRRRGQEARLRCSPMKGHSHVYWYRQLPEEGLKFMVYLQKENIIDESGMPKERFSAEFPKEGPSILRIQQVVRGDSAAYFCASSPQGSSGYEQYFGPGTRLTVT.

The DNA of the CDR3 is TGTGCCAGCAGCGTAGGGGGGACAGGCGGCAATGAGCAGTTCTTC. Translating it yields CASSVGGTGGNEQFF. The J gene is TRBJ2-1, the V gene TRBV9; 8 bases are a match to TRBD1. This CDR3 comprises 15 residues. Germline CDR1 and CDR2: SGDLS and YYNGEE. Trimming took 0 bases from V and 6 from J; bases not matched to a gene: 5.

The gene calls are TRBV4-2 and TRBJ2-3; TRBD2 aligns across 8 bases. V shed 4 bases, J shed 6 bases, and the junction held 9 bases outside the gene matches. Germline values: CDR1 LGHNA, CDR2 YNFKEQ. The CDR3 loop spans 15 amino acids. This CDR3 reads CASSPMRGEADTQYF. In nucleotides, the CDR3 is TGTGCCAGCAGCCCCATGCGGGGGGAAGCGGATACGCAGTATTTT.

The rearrangement joins TRBV9 to TRBJ2-3; D unclear. The CDR3 totals 13 residues. In germline, CDR1 is SGDLS, CDR2 YYNGEE. V lost 3 bases and J 0 bases, leaving 5 bases between the germline ends. This CDR3 is CASSGLSTDTQYF. CDR3 nucleotides: TGTGCCAGCAGCGGTCTTAGCACAGATACGCAGTATTTT.

This rearrangement joins TRBV27 to TRBJ2-3; D is perhaps TRBD2 (7 bases). Germline V gene data show CDR1 as MNHEY and CDR2 as SMNVEV (reference sequence). The CDR3 runs 17 residues. The V end lost 1 base, the J end lost 4 bases, and 18 bases lay between the germline ends. This CDR3 reads CASSLLSGGGRPDTQYF. The CDR3 bases are TGTGCCAGCAGTTTATTGAGCGGCGGGGGCCGCCCAGATACGCAGTATTTT.

The chain couples TRBV5-1 to TRBJ2-7; TRBD2 aligns across 10 bases. From germline, CDR1 is SGHRS and CDR2 YFSETQ. CDR3 length: 17 amino acids. Germline trimming cut 0 bases from V and 3 bases from J; bases unmatched to any gene: 9. The CDR3 spells CASSLGLAGATLYEQYF. CDR3 DNA sequence: TGCGCCAGCAGCTTGGGGCTAGCGGGAGCAACCCTCTACGAGCAGTACTTC.

The CDR3 DNA reads TGTGCCAGCAGTTACGTCGGAGGACTAGGGAACGAGCAGTACTTC. It encodes CASSYVGGLGNEQYF. This chain joins TRBV6-5 and TRBJ2-7, with 7 bases that match TRBD2. The CDR3 runs 15 residues. V lost 2 bases and J lost 5; bases outside the gene matches: 9. CDR1 is MNHEY, CDR2 SVGAGI, per germline.

Comment on this clone: In the same sample, other DNA sequences code for this CDR3. This chain links TRBV5-1 with TRBJ2-1, with 15 bases fitting TRBD2. The germline V gene encodes CDR1 SGHRS and CDR2 YFSETQ. The CDR3 covers 17 residues. V shed 4 bases, J shed 10 bases, and the junction held 12 bases outside the gene matches. CDR3 coding DNA: TGCGCCAGCAGCCTTTATGGACTAGCGGGAGGGCCGCCGGAGCAGTTCTTC. Protein: CASSLYGLAGGPPEQFF.

The J gene is TRBJ2-3, the V gene TRBV6-4, with D unresolved. CDR3 length: 13 residues. The V and J ends lost 7 bases and 2 bases respectively, with 10 bases between them. Germline-derived CDR1 and CDR2 are MRHNA and SNTAGT. The CDR3 sequence is CASKHCPTDTQYF. CDR3 nucleotides: TGTGCCAGCAAGCACTGCCCCACAGATACGCAGTATTTT.

The chain is built from TRBV7-6 and TRBJ2-2; D not certain. Germline CDR1 SGHVS, CDR2 FNYEAQ. The V and J ends lost 3 bases and 1 base respectively, with 9 bases between them. CDR3 size: 15 residues. DNA for the CDR3: TGTGCCAGCAGCTTTACCGCGATGAACACCGGGGAGCTGTTTTTT. It is translated as CASSFTAMNTGELFF.

The chain uses TRBV5-1 and TRBJ2-7, with D possibly TRBD2 on 7 matching bases. CDR3 length: 14 residues. The germline V and J ends were trimmed by 6 bases and 1 base, with 14 bases remaining between them. Germline CDR1 SGHRS, CDR2 YFSETQ. Here the CDR3 reads CASKKGEGSYEQYF. The DNA for the CDR3 is TGCGCCAGCAAAAAGGGGGAGGGTTCCTACGAGCAGTACTTC.

The chain recombines TRBV6-1 with TRBJ1-3, with 9 bases matching TRBD1. Germline V gene data show CDR1 as MNHNS and CDR2 as SASEGT. CDR3 length equals 16 residues. Losses at the gene ends were 2 bases for V and 3 bases for J; bases not matched to a gene: 5. The CDR3 region is CASSEFTDRGGNTIYF. CDR3 nucleotides: TGTGCCAGCAGTGAATTCACGGACAGGGGTGGAAACACCATATATTTT.